What follows is one TCR beta chain and its context. Per the original data handling: Reference gene primer amplification gave nucleated cell count estimates. Assay: immunoSEQ multiplex PCR; the TCRdb copy retains only in-frame clones and omits some. V, J and clone size derive from that table, while D and trimming were established from the DNA sequence. The profile shows approximately 220,000 clones, around 84% of them singletons. The entry originates in a study of blood T cell repertoires in COVID-19. Study summary: Spain, Italy and the United States supplied samples that represented acute and convalescent COVID-19. The analysed material was cDNA or gDNA that came from T cells, B-cell-depleted T cells, or PBMCs.

Sequenced: peripheral blood. The TCR sequence derives from a woman aged 60-75 years who had recovered from COVID-19.

The chain's CDR3 is CAWSPQGALGSPLHF. Here the CDR3 DNA reads TGTGCCTGGAGCCCACAGGGGGCGCTTGGTTCACCCCTCCACTTT. The chain has TRBV30 and TRBJ1-6, with 9 bases aligning to TRBD1. V shed 3 bases and J 9 bases; nucleotides not matched to a gene: 9. CDR1 is GTSNPN, CDR2 SVGIG, per germline (reference sequence). There are 15 residues in the CDR3.